One T cell receptor (beta chain) is described in this entry. V dropped 1 base and J dropped 13; count of bases not matched to a gene: 12. Germline CDR1 is SGHTA and CDR2 is FQGNSA. The CDR3 is made up of 15 amino acids. The data were taken from a study of shared clonotypes between healthy human individuals. Only in-frame clones appear in the TCRdb table, and some are missing; sequencing was by immunoSEQ multiplex PCR. The table records millions of clones, about 92% of them present only once. Donors comprised healthy HIV-negative adults lacking recent acute infections or vaccinations. The chain joins TRBV7-2 to TRBJ1-2; 10 positions agree with TRBD1. The sequenced sample was naive CD4+ T cells from PBMCs. Subset: CD45RA+ positively selected. The TCR sequence derives from a man between 18 and 29 years old in good health. Some clones in this sample may be carry-over from other donors' samples. CDR3 in DNA: TGTGCCAGCAGCTTAGTGACCGGGACAGGGGCCCAGGGCACCTTC. As protein: CASSLVTGTGAQGTF.